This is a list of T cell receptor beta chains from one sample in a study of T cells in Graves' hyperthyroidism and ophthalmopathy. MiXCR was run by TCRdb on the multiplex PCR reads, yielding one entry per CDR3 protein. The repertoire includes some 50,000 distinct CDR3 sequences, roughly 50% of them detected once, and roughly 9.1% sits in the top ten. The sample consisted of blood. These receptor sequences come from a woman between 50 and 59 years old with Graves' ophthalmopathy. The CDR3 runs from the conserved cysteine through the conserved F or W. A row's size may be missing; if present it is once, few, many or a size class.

CASGGPLYNEQFF TRBJ2-1 many TRBV28
CASSQEGGSNQPQHF TRBJ1-5 many TRBV4-3
CASSRTSGPNEQFF TRBJ2-1 . TRBV2
CASSPGTGDYVLTF TRBJ2-6 . TRBV5-4
CNVGSATQYF TRBJ2-3 . TRBV29-1
CSASGGGGYNEQFF TRBJ2-1 . TRBV20-1
CATSARGGSRHNEQFF TRBJ2-1 . TRBV24-1
CSESAGPSSTDTQYF TRBJ2-3 . TRBV29-1
CASSKLAGEEGNEQFF TRBJ2-1 . TRBV6-1
CASSSIGSGTGASREAFF TRBJ1-1 . TRBV27
CSARDPAGKYNEQFF TRBJ2-1 . TRBV20-1
CASSLYFWGLAGGQDTQYF TRBJ2-3 . TRBV7-9
CASSLTFSGTGKLFF TRBJ1-4 . TRBV7-2
CASSLGANYGYAF TRBJ1-2 . TRBV7-3
CASSIDVSGRDLIDNEQFF TRBJ2-1 many TRBV19
CASSQQHNEQFF TRBJ2-1 many TRBV12-3/TRBV12-4
CASSQGTSSYNSPLHF TRBJ1-6 few TRBV3-1
CASPELNQPQHF TRBJ1-5 . TRBV7-2
CASSPGQGPTYNSPLHF TRBJ1-6 once TRBV11-1
CASSVLGLAEFQETQYF TRBJ2-5 many TRBV6-1
CASSIGGGLNTEAFF TRBJ1-1 many TRBV11-2
CASSSLAGGEQYF TRBJ2-7 . TRBV5-6
CASSEEVRNNEQFF TRBJ2-1 . TRBV2
CASSYEAGEQFF TRBJ2-1 once TRBV6-6
CASSLVRREDTIYF TRBJ1-3 . TRBV7-9
CASSHSGHEQFF TRBJ2-1 many TRBV7-2
CASSYVDSYNEQFF TRBJ2-1 many TRBV6-6
CSSGGGNTEAFF TRBJ1-1 . TRBV29-1
CSAALGVEQFF TRBJ2-1 many TRBV20-1
CAISSGSWYNEQFF TRBJ2-1 medium-sized TRBV10-3
CASSLPEDRVRGTEAFF TRBJ1-1 many TRBV7-9
CASSLRGYGGVYTGELFF TRBJ2-2 . TRBV7-8
CAASSLTGNTGELFF TRBJ2-2 . TRBV24-1
CASSFYICSARDPSINTEAFF TRBJ1-1 . TRBV7-8